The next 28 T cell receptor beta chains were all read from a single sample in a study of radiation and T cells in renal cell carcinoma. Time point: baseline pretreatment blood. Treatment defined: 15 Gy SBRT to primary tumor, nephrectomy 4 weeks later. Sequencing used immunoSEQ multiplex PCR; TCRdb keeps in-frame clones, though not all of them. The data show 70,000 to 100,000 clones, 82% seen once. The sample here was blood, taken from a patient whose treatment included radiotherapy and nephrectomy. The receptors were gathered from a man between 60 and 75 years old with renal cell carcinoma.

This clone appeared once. The CDR3 sequence is CASSIPGGTQGYTF. Written as DNA, the CDR3 is TGTGCCAGCAGCATACCGGGGGGAACGCAAGGCTACACCTTC. V and J are TRBV5-6 and TRBJ1-2; D perhaps matches TRBD1 (5 bases). Germline V CDR1 and CDR2: SGHDT, YYEEEE. This CDR3 spans 14 amino acids. Between the trimmed V and J ends, which lost 4 bases and 8 bases, there was a span of 18 bases.

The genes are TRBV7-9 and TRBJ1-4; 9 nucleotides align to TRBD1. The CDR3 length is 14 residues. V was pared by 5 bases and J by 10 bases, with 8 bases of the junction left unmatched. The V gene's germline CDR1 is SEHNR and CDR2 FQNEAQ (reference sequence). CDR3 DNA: TGTGCCAGCAGCCTCGGGACAGGGAAGGGAAAACTGTTTTTT. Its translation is CASSLGTGKGKLFF.

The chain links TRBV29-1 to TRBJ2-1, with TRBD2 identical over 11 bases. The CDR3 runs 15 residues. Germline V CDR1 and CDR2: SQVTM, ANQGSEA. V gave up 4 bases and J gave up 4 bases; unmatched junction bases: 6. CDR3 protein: CSVGTSGFLYNEQFF. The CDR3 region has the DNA TGCAGCGTTGGGACTAGCGGGTTCTTATACAATGAGCAGTTCTTC.

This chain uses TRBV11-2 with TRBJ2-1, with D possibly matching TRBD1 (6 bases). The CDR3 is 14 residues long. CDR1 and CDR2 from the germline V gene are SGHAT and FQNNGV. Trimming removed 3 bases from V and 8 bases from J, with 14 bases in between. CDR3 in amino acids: CASSFWGPTDEQFF. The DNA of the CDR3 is TGTGCCAGCAGCTTTTGGGGGCCGACTGATGAGCAGTTCTTC.

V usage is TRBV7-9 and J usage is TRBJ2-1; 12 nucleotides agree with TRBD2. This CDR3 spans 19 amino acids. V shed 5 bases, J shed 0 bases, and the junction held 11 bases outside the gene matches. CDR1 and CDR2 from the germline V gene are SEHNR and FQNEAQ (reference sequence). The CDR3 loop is CASSQMGTSGLSSYNEQFF. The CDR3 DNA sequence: TGTGCCAGCAGCCAAATGGGGACTAGCGGGTTGAGCTCCTACAATGAGCAGTTCTTC.

CDR3 sequence reads: CASSLERPRETQYF. For the CDR3, the DNA is TGCGCCAGCAGCTTGGAGAGGCCCCGCGAGACCCAGTACTTC. The J gene is TRBJ2-5, the V gene TRBV5-1; D gene uncertain. V dropped 0 bases and J dropped 5 bases, with 11 bases sitting between them. Per the germline V gene, CDR1 is SGHRS and CDR2 is YFSETQ. The CDR3 extends over 14 amino acids.

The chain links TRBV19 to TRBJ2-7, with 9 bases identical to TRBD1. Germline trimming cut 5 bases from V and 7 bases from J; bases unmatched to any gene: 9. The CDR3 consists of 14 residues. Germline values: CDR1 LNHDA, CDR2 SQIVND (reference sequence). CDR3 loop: CASSGLQGAREQYF. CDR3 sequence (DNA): TGTGCCAGTAGTGGCCTACAGGGGGCACGAGAGCAGTACTTC.

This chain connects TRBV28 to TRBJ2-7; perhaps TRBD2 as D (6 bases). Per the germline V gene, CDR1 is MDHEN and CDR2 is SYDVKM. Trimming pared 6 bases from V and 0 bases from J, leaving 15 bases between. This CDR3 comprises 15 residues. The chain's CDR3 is CASSPAGQSSYEQYF. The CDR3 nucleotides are TGTGCCAGCAGCCCGGCGGGGCAAAGCTCCTACGAGCAGTACTTC.

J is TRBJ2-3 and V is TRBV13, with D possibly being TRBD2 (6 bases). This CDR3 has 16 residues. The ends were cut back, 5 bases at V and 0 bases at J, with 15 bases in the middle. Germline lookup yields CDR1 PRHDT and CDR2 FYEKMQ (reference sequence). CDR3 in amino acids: CASSPPGLPSTDTQYF. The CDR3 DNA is TGTGCCAGCAGCCCCCCCGGACTACCTAGCACAGATACGCAGTATTTT.

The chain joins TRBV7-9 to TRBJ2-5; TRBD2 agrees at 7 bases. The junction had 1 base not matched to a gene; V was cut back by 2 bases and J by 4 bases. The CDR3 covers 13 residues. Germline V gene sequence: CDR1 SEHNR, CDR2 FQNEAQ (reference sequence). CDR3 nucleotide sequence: TGTGCCAGCAGCTTACCGGGGGGAGAGACCCAGTACTTC. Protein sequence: CASSLPGGETQYF.

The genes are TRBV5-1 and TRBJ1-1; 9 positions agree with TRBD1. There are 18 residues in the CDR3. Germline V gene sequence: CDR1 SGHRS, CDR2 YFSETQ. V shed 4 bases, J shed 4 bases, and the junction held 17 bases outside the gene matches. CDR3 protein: CASSAGQGSKWGGTEAFF. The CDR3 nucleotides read TGCGCCAGCAGCGCGGGACAGGGCTCGAAGTGGGGAGGCACTGAAGCTTTCTTT.

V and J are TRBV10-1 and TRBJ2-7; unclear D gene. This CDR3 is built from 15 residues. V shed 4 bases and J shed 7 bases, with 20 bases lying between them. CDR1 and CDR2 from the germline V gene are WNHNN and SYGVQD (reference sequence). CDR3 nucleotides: TGCGCCAGCAGTGGCAAATGGGATCCATTTACGGAGCAGTACTTC. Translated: CASSGKWDPFTEQYF.

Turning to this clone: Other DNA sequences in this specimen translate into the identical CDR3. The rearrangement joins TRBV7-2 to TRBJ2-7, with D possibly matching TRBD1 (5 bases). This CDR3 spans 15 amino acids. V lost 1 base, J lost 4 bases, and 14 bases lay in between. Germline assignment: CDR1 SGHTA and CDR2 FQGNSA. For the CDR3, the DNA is TGTGCCAGCAGCTTAGAAGGCCTTGGGGCTTACGAGCAGTACTTC. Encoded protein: CASSLEGLGAYEQYF.

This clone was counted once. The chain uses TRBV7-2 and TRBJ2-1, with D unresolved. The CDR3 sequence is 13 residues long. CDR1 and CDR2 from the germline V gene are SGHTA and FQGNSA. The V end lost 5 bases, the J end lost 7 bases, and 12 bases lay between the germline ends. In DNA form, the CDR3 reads TGTGCCAGCAGCCTTAACTCGTTTAATGAGCAGTTCTTC. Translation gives CASSLNSFNEQFF.

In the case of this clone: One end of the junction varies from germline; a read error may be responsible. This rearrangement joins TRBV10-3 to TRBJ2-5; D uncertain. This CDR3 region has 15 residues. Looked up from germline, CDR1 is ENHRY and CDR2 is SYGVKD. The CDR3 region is CAISELSGLQKTQYF. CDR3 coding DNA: TGTGCCATCAGTGAACTGTCAGGTCTCCAAAAGACCCAGTACTTC.

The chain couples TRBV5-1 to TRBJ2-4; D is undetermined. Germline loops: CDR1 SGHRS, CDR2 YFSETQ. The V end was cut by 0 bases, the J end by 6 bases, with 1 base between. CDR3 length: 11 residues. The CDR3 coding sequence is TGCGCCAGCAGCTTGGGAAACATTCAGTACTTC. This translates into CASSLGNIQYF. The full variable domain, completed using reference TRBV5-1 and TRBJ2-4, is KAGVTQTPRYLIKTRGQQVTLSCSPISGHRSVSWYQQTPGQGLQFLFEYFSETQRNKGNFPGRFSGRQFSNSRSEMNVSTLELGDSALYLCASSLGNIQYFGAGTRLSVL.

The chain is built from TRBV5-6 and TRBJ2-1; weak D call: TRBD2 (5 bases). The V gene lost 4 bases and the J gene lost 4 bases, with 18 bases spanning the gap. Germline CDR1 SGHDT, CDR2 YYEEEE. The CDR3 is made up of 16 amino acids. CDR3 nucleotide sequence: TGTGCCAGCAGCCAAGGTAGCGTTCGATCTTACAATGAGCAGTTCTTC. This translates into CASSQGSVRSYNEQFF.

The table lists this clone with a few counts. The CDR3 bases are TGTGCCAGCAGCGTCTCGAGGGCCACTGAAGCTTTCTTT. It codes for CASSVSRATEAFF. This chain joins TRBV7-3 and TRBJ1-1; D is undetermined. Trimming shortened V by 5 bases and J by 4 bases, and 11 bases separated the two germline ends. The CDR3 runs to 13 residues. CDR1 and CDR2 from the germline V gene are SGHTA and FQGTGA.

Here the CDR3 reads CASSYPGLSGTQYF. The CDR3 DNA reads as TGTGCCAGCAGTTACCCCGGACTATCCGGTACGCAGTATTTT. The genes are TRBV27 and TRBJ2-3, with D tentatively TRBD2 (6 bases). Germline V gene sequence: CDR1 MNHEY, CDR2 SMNVEV (reference sequence). V lost 4 bases, J lost 8 bases, and 16 bases lay in between. CDR3 length equals 14 residues.

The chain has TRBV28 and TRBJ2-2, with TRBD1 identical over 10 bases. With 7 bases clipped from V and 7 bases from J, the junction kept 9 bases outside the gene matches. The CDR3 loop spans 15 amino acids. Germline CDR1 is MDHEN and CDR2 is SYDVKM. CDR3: CASMGGQGIVGELFF. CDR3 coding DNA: TGTGCCAGCATGGGGGGACAGGGGATTGTCGGGGAGCTGTTTTTT.

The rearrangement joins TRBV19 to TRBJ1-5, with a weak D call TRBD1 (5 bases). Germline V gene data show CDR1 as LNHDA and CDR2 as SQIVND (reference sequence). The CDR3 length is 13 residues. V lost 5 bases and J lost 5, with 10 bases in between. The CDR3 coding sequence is TGTGCCAGTAGTGCAACCAGGGATCAGCCCCAGCATTTT. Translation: CASSATRDQPQHF.

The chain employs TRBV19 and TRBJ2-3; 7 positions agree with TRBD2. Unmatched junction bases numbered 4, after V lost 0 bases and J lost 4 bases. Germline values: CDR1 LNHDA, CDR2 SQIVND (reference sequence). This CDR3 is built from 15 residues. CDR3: CASSIEREFADTQYF. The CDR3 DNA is TGTGCCAGTAGTATAGAGCGGGAGTTCGCAGATACGCAGTATTTT.

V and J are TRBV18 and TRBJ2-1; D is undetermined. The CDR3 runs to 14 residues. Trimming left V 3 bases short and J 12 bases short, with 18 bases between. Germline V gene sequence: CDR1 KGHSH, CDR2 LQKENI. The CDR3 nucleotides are TGTGCCAGCTCACCTCTATATGATCTGAAGGCGCAGTTCTTC. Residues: CASSPLYDLKAQFF.

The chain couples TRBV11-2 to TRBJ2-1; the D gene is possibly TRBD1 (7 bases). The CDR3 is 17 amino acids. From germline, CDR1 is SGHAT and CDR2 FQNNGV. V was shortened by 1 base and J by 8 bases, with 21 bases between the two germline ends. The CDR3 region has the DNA TGTGCCAGCAGCTTAGGCATAGGTGGAACAGGGGAGGATGAGCAGTTCTTC. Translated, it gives CASSLGIGGTGEDEQFF.

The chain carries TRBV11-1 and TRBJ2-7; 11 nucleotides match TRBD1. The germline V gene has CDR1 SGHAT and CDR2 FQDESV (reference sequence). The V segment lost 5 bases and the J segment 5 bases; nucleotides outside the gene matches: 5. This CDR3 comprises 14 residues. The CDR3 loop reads CASSADRGPHEQYF. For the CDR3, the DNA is TGTGCCAGCAGCGCGGACAGGGGGCCCCACGAGCAGTACTTC.

The DNA for the CDR3 is TGTGCCAGCAGTTACACCGGACAGGTGAACACCGGGGAGCTGTTTTTT. As protein: CASSYTGQVNTGELFF. This sequence joins TRBV6-5 and TRBJ2-2; the match to TRBD1 covers 7 bases. Trimming at V came to 2 bases and at J to 1 base, leaving 4 bases not matched to a gene. In germline, CDR1 is MNHEY, CDR2 SVGAGI. The CDR3 loop spans 16 amino acids.

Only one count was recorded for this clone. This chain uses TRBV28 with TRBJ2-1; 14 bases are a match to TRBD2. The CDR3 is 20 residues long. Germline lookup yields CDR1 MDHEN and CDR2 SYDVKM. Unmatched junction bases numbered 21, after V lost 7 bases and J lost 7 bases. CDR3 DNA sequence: TGTGCCAGCATGGGAGAATGGACTAGCGGGAGGTGGGGGACTTGGAATGAGCAGTTCTTC. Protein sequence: CASMGEWTSGRWGTWNEQFF.

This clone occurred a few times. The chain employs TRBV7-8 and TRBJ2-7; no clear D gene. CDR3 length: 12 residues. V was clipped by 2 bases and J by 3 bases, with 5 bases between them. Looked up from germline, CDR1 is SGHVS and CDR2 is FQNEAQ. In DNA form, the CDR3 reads TGTGCCAGCAGCTTAACCCTCTACGAGCAGTACTTC. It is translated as CASSLTLYEQYF.